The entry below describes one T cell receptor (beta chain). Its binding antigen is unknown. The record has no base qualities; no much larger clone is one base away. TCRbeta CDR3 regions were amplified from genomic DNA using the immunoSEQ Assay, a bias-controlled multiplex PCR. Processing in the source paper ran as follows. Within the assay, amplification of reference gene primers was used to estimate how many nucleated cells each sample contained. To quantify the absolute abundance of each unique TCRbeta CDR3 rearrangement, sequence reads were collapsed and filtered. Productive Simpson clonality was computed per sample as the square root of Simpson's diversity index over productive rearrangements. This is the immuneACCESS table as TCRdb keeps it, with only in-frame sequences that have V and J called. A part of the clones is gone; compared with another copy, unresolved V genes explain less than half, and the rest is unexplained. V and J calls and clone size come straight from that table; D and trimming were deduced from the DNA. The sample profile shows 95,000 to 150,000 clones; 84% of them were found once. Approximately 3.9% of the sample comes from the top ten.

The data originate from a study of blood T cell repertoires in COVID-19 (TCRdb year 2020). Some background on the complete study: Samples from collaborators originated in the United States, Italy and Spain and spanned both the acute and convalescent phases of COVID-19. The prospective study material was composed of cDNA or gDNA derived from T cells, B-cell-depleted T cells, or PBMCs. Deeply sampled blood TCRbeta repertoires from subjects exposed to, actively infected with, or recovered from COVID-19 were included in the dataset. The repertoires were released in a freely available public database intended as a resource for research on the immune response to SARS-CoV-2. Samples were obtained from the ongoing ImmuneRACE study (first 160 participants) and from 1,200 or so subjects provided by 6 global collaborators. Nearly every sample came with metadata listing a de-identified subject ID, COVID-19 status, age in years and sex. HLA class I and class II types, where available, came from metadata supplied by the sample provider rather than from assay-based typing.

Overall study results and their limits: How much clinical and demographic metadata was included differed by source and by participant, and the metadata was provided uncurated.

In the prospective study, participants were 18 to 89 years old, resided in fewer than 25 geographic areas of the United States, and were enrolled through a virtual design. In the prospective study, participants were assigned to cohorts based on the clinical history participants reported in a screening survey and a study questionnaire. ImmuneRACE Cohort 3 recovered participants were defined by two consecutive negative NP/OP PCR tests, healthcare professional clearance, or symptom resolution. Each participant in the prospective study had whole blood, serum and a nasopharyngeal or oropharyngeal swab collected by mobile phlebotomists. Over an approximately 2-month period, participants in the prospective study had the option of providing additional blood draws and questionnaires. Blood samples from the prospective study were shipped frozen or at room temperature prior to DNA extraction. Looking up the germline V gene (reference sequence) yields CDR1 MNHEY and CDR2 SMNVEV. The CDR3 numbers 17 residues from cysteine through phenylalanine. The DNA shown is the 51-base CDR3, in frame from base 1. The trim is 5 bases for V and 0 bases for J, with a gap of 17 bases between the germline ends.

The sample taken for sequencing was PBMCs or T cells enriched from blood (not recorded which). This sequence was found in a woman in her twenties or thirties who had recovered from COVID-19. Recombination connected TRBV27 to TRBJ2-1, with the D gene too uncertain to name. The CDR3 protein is CASSVPNWRNSYNEQFF. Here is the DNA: TGTGCCAGCAGTGTCCCGAATTGGCGGAACTCCTACAATGAGCAGTTCTTC.